This T cell receptor (beta chain) was documented in a study of identical twins. Overall study results and limits: Compared with unrelated sharing, twin-shared out-of-frame alpha sequences had more low-probability sequences.

CDR3 length: 13 amino acids. CDR1 is SGHDN and CDR2 is FVKESK in the germline V gene. V was trimmed by 0 bases and J by 4 bases, leaving 7 bases between them. This clonotype was found a few times. What it binds is unknown. One entry per CDR3 protein results from TCRdb running MiXCR on the 5' RACE reads. The table has roughly 230,000 distinct CDR3 sequences, about 9% seen once. These data are also associated with another study on yellow fever vaccine responses in identical twins. That paper states: Twins' vaccine T cell response reportedly gave the appearance of partial convergence and partial personalization.

The chain couples TRBV14 to TRBJ2-7, with D unclear. The specimen was CD8+ T cells sorted from blood. The clonotype was recovered from a woman aged 18-29 years in good health. The CDR3, as DNA: TGTGCCAGCAGCCAAGAGGAACAATACGAGCAGTACTTC. This translates into CASSQEEQYEQYF.